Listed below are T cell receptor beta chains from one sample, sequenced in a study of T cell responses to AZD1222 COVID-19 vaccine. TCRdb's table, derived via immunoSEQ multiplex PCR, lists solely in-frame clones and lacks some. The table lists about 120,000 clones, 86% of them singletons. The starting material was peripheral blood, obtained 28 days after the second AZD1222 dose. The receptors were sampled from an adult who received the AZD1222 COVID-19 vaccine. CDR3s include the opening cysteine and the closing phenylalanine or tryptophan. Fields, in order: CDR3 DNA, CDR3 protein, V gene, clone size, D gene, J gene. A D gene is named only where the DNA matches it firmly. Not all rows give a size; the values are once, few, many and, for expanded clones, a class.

CDR3 DNA: TGTGCCAGCAGCTCCCTCCGGGACGGAAACTATGGCTACACCTTC
CDR3 protein: CASSSLRDGNYGYTF
V gene: TRBV7-9
clone size: NA
D gene: NA
J gene: TRBJ1-2

CDR3 DNA: TGTGCCAGCAGTCTTGGACTCTCCCTGGGCACTGAAGCTTTCTTT
CDR3 protein: CASSLGLSLGTEAFF
V gene: TRBV27
clone size: NA
D gene: NA
J gene: TRBJ1-1

CDR3 DNA: TGCAGCGTTGCTCACCTAGGGGGGTCGGAGGCCGGGGAGCTGTTTTTT
CDR3 protein: CSVAHLGGSEAGELFF
V gene: TRBV29-1
clone size: NA
D gene: NA
J gene: TRBJ2-2

CDR3 DNA: TGTGCCAGCAGTGTGGGGGACATCTCCTACGAGCAGTACTTC
CDR3 protein: CASSVGDISYEQYF
V gene: TRBV2
clone size: few
D gene: NA
J gene: TRBJ2-7

CDR3 DNA: TGTGCCAGCAGCAAGCTCAGGGGAAATGAGCAGTTCTTC
CDR3 protein: CASSKLRGNEQFF
V gene: TRBV6-2/TRBV6-3
clone size: NA
D gene: NA
J gene: TRBJ2-1

CDR3 DNA: TGTGCCAGCAGTAAAGACAGGGGGGGGAATCAGCCCCAGCATTTT
CDR3 protein: CASSKDRGGNQPQHF
V gene: TRBV6-6
clone size: NA
D gene: TRBD1
J gene: TRBJ1-5

CDR3 DNA: TGTGCCAGCAGTCGGGACTCCCGCTACACCTTC
CDR3 protein: CASSRDSRYTF
V gene: TRBV6-5
clone size: NA
D gene: NA
J gene: TRBJ1-2

CDR3 DNA: TGTGCCAGCAGCCAAGATTTGGGAGGGAATGAGCAGTTCTTC
CDR3 protein: CASSQDLGGNEQFF
V gene: TRBV3-1/TRBV3-2
clone size: NA
D gene: TRBD2
J gene: TRBJ2-1

CDR3 DNA: TGTGCCAGCAGCCAGGGGGGGGCCAGGGGCTACACCTTC
CDR3 protein: CASSQGGARGYTF
V gene: TRBV3-1/TRBV3-2
clone size: NA
D gene: NA
J gene: TRBJ1-2

CDR3 DNA: TGCGCCAGCAGCCAACGTCAGAACACTGAAGCTTTCTTT
CDR3 protein: CASSQRQNTEAFF
V gene: TRBV4-1
clone size: NA
D gene: NA
J gene: TRBJ1-1

CDR3 DNA: TGCGCCAGCAGCCAAGATCCAGGGCAGGGGGATCCCTATGGCTACACCTTC
CDR3 protein: CASSQDPGQGDPYGYTF
V gene: TRBV4-3
clone size: once
D gene: TRBD1
J gene: TRBJ1-2

CDR3 DNA: TGTGCCAGCAGTTACTCGCTCGTACTCTCTGGAAACACCATATATTTT
CDR3 protein: CASSYSLVLSGNTIYF
V gene: TRBV6-5
clone size: NA
D gene: NA
J gene: TRBJ1-3

CDR3 DNA: TGTGCCAGTAGTATAACAGGGAGCTCCTATAATTCACCCCTCCACTTT
CDR3 protein: CASSITGSSYNSPLHF
V gene: TRBV19
clone size: NA
D gene: NA
J gene: TRBJ1-6

CDR3 DNA: TGTGCCAGCAGCTCCGGATCGGGGAGAGGCTACACCTTC
CDR3 protein: CASSSGSGRGYTF
V gene: TRBV6-5
clone size: NA
D gene: NA
J gene: TRBJ1-2

CDR3 DNA: TGCAGTGCTAGTTCCCCGAACACTGAAGCTTTCTTT
CDR3 protein: CSASSPNTEAFF
V gene: TRBV20-1
clone size: NA
D gene: NA
J gene: TRBJ1-1

CDR3 DNA: TGTGCCAGCAGCCGACACCCCTCTGAAGCTTTCTTT
CDR3 protein: CASSRHPSEAFF
V gene: TRBV6-2/TRBV6-3
clone size: once
D gene: NA
J gene: TRBJ1-1

CDR3 DNA: TGCGCCAGCAGCGGACAGATGAATCAGCCCCAGCATTTT
CDR3 protein: CASSGQMNQPQHF
V gene: TRBV10-2
clone size: NA
D gene: NA
J gene: TRBJ1-5

CDR3 DNA: TGTGCCTGGGCGGGACAGCCGGGGACTGAAGCTTTCTTT
CDR3 protein: CAWAGQPGTEAFF
V gene: TRBV30
clone size: NA
D gene: TRBD1
J gene: TRBJ1-1

CDR3 DNA: TGTGCCAGCACCCTAAGCCGACAGGGAGGCTACACCTTC
CDR3 protein: CASTLSRQGGYTF
V gene: TRBV6-5
clone size: NA
D gene: TRBD1
J gene: TRBJ1-2

CDR3 DNA: TGCAGCGTTTCTCCGGGACAGGGGTATGCTGAAGCTTTCTTT
CDR3 protein: CSVSPGQGYAEAFF
V gene: TRBV29-1
clone size: NA
D gene: TRBD1
J gene: TRBJ1-1

CDR3 DNA: TGTGCCATCAGGGGGTACAGGGACAGGTCCTACGAGCAGTACTTC
CDR3 protein: CAIRGYRDRSYEQYF
V gene: TRBV10-3
clone size: NA
D gene: TRBD1
J gene: TRBJ2-7

CDR3 DNA: TGTGCCAGCAGCTTTTATGAAGAAGCTTTCTTT
CDR3 protein: CASSFYEEAFF
V gene: TRBV5-4
clone size: NA
D gene: NA
J gene: TRBJ1-1

CDR3 DNA: TGTGCCAGCAGCGTAGACCCAGGGCGGGGAACTGAAGCTTTCTTT
CDR3 protein: CASSVDPGRGTEAFF
V gene: TRBV9
clone size: NA
D gene: NA
J gene: TRBJ1-1

CDR3 DNA: TGTGCCAGCAGGGCTCCGAGAGGGCCGGGCTCACCCCTCCACTTT
CDR3 protein: CASRAPRGPGSPLHF
V gene: TRBV28
clone size: NA
D gene: NA
J gene: TRBJ1-6

CDR3 DNA: TGTGCCAGCAGACGAAGGGGGGGAACTGAAGCTTTCTTT
CDR3 protein: CASRRRGGTEAFF
V gene: TRBV6-5
clone size: NA
D gene: NA
J gene: TRBJ1-1

CDR3 DNA: TGTGCCAGCAGCCTGATGGGCCCCGGCACTGAAGCTTTCTTT
CDR3 protein: CASSLMGPGTEAFF
V gene: TRBV6-2/TRBV6-3
clone size: NA
D gene: NA
J gene: TRBJ1-1

CDR3 DNA: TGTGCCAGCAGCGCCACTGAGGGGGCGAGGGCTTTCTTT
CDR3 protein: CASSATEGARAFF
V gene: TRBV9
clone size: NA
D gene: TRBD1
J gene: TRBJ1-1

CDR3 DNA: TGTGCCAGTAGCCGGGGGGAGCTTAATTCACCCCTCCACTTT
CDR3 protein: CASSRGELNSPLHF
V gene: TRBV19
clone size: NA
D gene: NA
J gene: TRBJ1-6